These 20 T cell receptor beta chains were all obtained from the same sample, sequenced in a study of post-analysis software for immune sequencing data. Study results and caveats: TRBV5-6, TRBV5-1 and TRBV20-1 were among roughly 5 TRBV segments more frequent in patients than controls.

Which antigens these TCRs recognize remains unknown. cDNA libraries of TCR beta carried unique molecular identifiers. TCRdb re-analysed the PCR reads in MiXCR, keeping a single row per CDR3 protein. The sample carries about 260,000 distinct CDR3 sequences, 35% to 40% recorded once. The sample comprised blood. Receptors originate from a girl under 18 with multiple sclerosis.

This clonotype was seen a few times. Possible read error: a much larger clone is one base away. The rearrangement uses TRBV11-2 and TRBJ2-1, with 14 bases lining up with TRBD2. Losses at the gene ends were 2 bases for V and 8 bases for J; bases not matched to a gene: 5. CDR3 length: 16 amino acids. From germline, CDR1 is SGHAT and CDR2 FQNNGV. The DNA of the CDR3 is TGTGCCAGCAGCTTACGACTAGCGGGGGGGCACGATGAGCAGTTCTTC. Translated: CASSLRLAGGHDEQFF.

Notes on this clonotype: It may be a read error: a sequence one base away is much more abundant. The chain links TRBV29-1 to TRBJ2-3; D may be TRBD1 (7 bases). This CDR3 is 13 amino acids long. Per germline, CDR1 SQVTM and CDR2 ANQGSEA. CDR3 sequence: CNVGAGGPDTQYF. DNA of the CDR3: TGCAACGTTGGGGCAGGGGGGCCAGATACGCAGTATTTT.

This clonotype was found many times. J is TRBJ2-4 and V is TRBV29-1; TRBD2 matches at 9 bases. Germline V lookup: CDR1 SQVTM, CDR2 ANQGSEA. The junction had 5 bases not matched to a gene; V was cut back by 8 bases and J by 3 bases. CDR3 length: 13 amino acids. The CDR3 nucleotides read TGCAGCTTCACAGCGGGGGGCAAAAACATTCAGTACTTC. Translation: CSFTAGGKNIQYF.

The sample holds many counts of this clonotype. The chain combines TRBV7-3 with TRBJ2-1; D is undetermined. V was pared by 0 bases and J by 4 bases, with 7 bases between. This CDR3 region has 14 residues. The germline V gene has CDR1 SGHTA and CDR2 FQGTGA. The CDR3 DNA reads TGTGCCAGCAGCTTAACGGGGTCTTACAATGAGCAGTTCTTC. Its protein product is CASSLTGSYNEQFF.

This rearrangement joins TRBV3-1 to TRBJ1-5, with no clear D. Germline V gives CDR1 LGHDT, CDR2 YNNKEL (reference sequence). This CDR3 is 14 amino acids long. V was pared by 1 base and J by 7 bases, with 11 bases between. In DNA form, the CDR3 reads TGTGCCAGCAGCCAAGGTGGGGTGGGCCAGCCCCAGCATTTT. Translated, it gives CASSQGGVGQPQHF. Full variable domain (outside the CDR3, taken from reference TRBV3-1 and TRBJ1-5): DTAVSQTPKYLVTQMGNDKSIKCEQNLGHDTMYWYKQDSKKFLKIMFSYNNKELIINETVPNRFSPKSPDKAHLNLHINSLELGDSAVYFCASSQGGVGQPQHFGDGTRLSIL.

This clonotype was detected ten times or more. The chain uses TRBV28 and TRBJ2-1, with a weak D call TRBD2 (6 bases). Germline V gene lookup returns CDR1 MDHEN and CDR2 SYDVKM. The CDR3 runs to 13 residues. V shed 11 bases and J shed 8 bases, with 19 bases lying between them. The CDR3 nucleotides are TGTGCCGTCTGCGGGGCAGTAATATATGAGCAGTTCTTC. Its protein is CAVCGAVIYEQFF.

Here the CDR3 DNA reads TGCAGCGTCCCTGACAGGGCGAACACCGGGGAGCTGTTTTTT. Translation gives CSVPDRANTGELFF. The chain employs TRBV29-1 and TRBJ2-2, with TRBD1 matching 7 bases. This CDR3 comprises 14 residues. V trimming: 6 bases; J trimming: 0 bases; junction bases outside the gene matches: 4. Germline loops: CDR1 SQVTM, CDR2 ANQGSEA.

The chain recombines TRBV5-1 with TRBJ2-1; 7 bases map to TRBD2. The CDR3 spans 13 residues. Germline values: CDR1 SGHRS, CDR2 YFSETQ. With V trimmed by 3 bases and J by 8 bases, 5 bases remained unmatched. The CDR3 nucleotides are TGCGCCAGCAGCTCCGGGGGGAGGGATGAGCAGTTCTTC. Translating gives CASSSGGRDEQFF.

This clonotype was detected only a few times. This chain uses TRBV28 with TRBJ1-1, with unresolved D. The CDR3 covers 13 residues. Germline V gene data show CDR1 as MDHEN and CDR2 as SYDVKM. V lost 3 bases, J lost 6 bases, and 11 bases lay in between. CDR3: CASSFNLVSEAFF. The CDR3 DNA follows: TGTGCCAGCAGTTTTAATCTGGTCTCTGAAGCTTTCTTT.

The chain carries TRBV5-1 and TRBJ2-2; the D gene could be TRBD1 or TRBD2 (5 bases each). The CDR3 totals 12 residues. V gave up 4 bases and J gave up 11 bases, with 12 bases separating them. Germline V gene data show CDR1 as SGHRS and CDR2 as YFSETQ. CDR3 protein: CASSLRDGELFF. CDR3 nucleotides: TGCGCCAGCAGCCTCCGGGACGGAGAGCTGTTTTTT.

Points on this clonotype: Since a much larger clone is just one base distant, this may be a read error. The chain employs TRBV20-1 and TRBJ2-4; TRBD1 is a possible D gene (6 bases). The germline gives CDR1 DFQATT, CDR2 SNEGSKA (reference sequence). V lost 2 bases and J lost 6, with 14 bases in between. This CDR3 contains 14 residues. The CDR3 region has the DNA TGCAGTGCTAGAATGGTCGGACAGTCAAACATTCAGTACTTC. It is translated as CSARMVGQSNIQYF.

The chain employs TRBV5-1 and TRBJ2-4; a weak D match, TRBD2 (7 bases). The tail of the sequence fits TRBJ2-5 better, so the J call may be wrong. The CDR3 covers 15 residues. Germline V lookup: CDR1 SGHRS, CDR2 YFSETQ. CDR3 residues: CASSLAGEGIETQYF. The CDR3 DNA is TGCGCCAGCAGCTTGGCAGGGGAGGGAATAGAGACCCAGTACTTC.

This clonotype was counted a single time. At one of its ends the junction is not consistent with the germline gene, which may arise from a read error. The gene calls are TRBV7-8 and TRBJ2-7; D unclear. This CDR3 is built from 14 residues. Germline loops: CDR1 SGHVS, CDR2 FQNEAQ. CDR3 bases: TGTACCAGCAGCCAAGCCGCCTGGGGTTACGAGCAGTACTTC. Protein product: CTSSQAAWGYEQYF.

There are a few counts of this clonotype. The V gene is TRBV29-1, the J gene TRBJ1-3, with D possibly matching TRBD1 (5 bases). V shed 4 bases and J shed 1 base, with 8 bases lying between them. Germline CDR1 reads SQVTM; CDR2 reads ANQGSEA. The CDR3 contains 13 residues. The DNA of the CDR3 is TGCAGCGTTGGTCAGGGTTCTGGAAACACCATATATTTT. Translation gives CSVGQGSGNTIYF.

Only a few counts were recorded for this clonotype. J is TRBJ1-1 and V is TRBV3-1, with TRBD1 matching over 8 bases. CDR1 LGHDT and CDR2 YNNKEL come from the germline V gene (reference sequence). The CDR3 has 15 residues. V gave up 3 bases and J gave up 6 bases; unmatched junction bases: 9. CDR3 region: CASSHRDRRDPEAFF. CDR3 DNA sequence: TGTGCCAGCAGCCATCGGGACAGGAGGGACCCTGAAGCTTTCTTT.

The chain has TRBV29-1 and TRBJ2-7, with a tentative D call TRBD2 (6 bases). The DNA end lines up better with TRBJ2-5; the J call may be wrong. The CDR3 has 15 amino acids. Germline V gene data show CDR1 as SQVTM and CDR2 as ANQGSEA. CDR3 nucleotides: TGCAGCGTGGTCCCGGGACTTTCCATACAAGAGACCCAGTACTTC. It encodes CSVVPGLSIQETQYF.

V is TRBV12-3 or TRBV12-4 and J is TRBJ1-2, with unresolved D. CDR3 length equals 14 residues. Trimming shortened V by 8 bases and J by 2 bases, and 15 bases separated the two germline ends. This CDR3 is CASRSGEGNYGYTF. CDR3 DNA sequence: TGTGCCAGCCGTAGTGGAGAAGGAAACTATGGCTACACCTTC.

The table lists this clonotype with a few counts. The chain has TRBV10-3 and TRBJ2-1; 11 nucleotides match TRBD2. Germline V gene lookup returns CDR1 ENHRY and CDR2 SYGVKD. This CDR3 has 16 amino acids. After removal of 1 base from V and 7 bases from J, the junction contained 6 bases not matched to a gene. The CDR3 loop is CAISEYSGLAVNEQFF. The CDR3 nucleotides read TGTGCCATCAGTGAGTATTCGGGACTAGCGGTTAATGAGCAGTTCTTC.

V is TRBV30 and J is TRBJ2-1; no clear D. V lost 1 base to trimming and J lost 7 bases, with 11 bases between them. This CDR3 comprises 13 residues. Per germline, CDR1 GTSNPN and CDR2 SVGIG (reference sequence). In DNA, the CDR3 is TGTGCCTGGAGTGGACGGCGCGGTAATGAGCAGTTCTTC. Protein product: CAWSGRRGNEQFF.

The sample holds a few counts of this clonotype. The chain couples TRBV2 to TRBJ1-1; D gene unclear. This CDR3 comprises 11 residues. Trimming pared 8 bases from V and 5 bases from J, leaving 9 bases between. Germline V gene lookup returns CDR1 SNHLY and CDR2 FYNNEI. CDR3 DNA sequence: TGTGCCAGCGGGTGGCTGACTGAAGCTTTCTTT. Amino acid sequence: CASGWLTEAFF.